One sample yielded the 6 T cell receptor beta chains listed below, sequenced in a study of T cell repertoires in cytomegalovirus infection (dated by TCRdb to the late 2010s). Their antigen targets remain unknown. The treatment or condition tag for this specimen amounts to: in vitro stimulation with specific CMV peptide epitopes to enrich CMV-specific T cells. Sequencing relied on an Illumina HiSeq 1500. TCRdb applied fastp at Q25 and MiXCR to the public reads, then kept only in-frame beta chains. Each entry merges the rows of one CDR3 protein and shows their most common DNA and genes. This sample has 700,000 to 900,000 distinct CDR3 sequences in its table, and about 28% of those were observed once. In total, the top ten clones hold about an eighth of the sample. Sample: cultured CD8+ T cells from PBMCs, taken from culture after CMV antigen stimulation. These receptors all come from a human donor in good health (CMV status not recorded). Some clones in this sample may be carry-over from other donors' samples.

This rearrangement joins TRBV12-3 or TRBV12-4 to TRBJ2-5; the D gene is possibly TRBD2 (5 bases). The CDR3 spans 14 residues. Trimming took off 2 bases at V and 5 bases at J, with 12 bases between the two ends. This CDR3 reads CASSLSGMFETQYF. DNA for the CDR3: TGTGCCAGCAGTTTATCGGGAATGTTCGAGACCCAGTACTTC.

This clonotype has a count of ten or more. The CDR3: CASSPDRGLSRDTQYF. CDR3 nucleotides: TGTGCCAGCAGCCCGGACAGGGGGCTCTCTCGGGATACGCAGTATTTT. This chain joins TRBV7-6 and TRBJ2-3, with 11 bases matching TRBD1. V was pared by 5 bases and J by 6 bases, with 10 bases of the junction left unmatched. The CDR3 consists of 16 residues. Germline lookup yields CDR1 SGHVS and CDR2 FNYEAQ.

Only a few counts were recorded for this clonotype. The CDR3 sequence is CASSYSIGVIGEEGEAFF. CDR3 nucleotides: TGTGCCAGCAGTTACTCGATCGGGGTTATTGGAGAGGAGGGTGAAGCTTTCTTT. V usage is TRBV6-6 and J usage is TRBJ1-1; D not resolved. V was clipped by 0 bases and J by 7 bases, with 24 bases between them. Germline lookup yields CDR1 MNHNY and CDR2 SVGAGI (reference sequence). The CDR3 runs to 18 residues.

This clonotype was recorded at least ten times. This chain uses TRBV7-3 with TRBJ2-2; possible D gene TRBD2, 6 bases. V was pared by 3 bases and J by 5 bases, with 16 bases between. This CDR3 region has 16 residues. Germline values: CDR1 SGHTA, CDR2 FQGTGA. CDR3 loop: CASSFDGMEGTGELFF. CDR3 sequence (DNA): TGTGCCAGCAGCTTCGATGGGATGGAGGGGACCGGGGAGCTGTTTTTT.

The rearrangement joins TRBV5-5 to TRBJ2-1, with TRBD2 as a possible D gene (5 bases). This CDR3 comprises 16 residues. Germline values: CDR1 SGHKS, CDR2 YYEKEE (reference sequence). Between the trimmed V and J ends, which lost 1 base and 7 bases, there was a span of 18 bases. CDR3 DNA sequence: TGTGCCAGCAGCTTGATGGAGGTCCTCAACGGGAATGAGCAGTTCTTC. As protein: CASSLMEVLNGNEQFF. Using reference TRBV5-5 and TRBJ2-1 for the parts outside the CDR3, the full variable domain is DAGVTQSPTHLIKTRGQQVTLRCSPISGHKSVSWYQQVLGQGPQFIFQYYEKEERGRGNFPDRFSARQFPNYSSELNVNALLLGDSALYLCASSLMEVLNGNEQFFGPGTRLTVL.

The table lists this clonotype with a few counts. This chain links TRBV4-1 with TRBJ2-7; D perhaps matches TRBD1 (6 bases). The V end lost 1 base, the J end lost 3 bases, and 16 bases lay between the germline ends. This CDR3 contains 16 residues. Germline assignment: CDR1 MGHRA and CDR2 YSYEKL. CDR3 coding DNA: TGCGCCAGCAGCCAAGGACAACAGGGAATCAGCTACGAGCAGTACTTC. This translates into CASSQGQQGISYEQYF.